This T cell receptor beta chain originates from a study of blood T cell repertoires in COVID-19. Whole-study context: Samples representing acute and convalescent COVID-19 were sourced from the United States, Italy and Spain.

V lost 3 bases to trimming and J lost 2 bases, with 11 bases between them. CDR1 and CDR2 from the germline V gene are MNHEY and SMNVEV (reference sequence). The length of the CDR3 is 15 residues. Original methodology: Quantification of nucleated cells was approximated via reference gene primer amplification. The assay was immunoSEQ multiplex PCR, and TCRdb's table has in-frame clones only and misses some. V, J and clone size are those of that table, while D and trimming were read from the DNA. The sample has under 300,000 clones, around four fifths seen once. This clonotype originated in a man between 60 and 70 years old who had recovered from COVID-19. Sequencing input: peripheral blood. The chain uses TRBV27 and TRBJ1-5, with D unresolved. CDR3 amino acids: CASSFAGMGNQPQHF. The CDR3 DNA follows: TGTGCCAGCAGTTTCGCGGGAATGGGCAATCAGCCCCAGCATTTT.